Below are 10 T cell receptor beta chains sequenced from a single sample in a study of blood T cell repertoires in COVID-19. Sequenced by immunoSEQ multiplex PCR; TCRdb stores in-frame clones only, minus some. The profile shows about 400,000 clones, approximately 89% of them singletons. Sequencing was performed on PBMCs or T cells enriched from blood (not recorded which). The receptors come from a woman in her 30s who had recovered from COVID-19.

The chain uses TRBV13 and TRBJ1-1; 8 bases map to TRBD1. Trimming at V came to 6 bases and at J to 4 bases, leaving 19 bases not matched to a gene. This CDR3 region has 18 residues. Germline V lookup: CDR1 PRHDT, CDR2 FYEKMQ (reference sequence). Here the CDR3 DNA reads TGTGCCAGCAGTTACTACCCCGGGACAGGATTCTTGAGCACTGAAGCTTTCTTT. Residues: CASSYYPGTGFLSTEAFF.

The chain carries TRBV6-5 and TRBJ1-2, with TRBD1 identical over 7 bases. CDR1 and CDR2 (germline): MNHEY, SVGAGI. The CDR3 contains 15 residues. V lost 6 bases to trimming and J lost 4 bases; unmatched junction nucleotides: 11. Here the CDR3 DNA reads TGTGCCAGCAGAACAGGGGCCCGCCGCGGCTATGGCTACACCTTC. Encoded protein: CASRTGARRGYGYTF.

The V and J genes are TRBV25-1 and TRBJ2-1; no firm D call. Germline CDR1 is MGHDK and CDR2 is SYGVNS. This CDR3 has 12 amino acids. Trimming cost V 4 bases and J 9 bases, with 10 bases left between them. CDR3 loop: CASSGDWSEQFF. Written as DNA, the CDR3 is TGTGCCAGCAGTGGAGACTGGTCTGAGCAGTTCTTC.

The J gene is TRBJ1-2, the V gene TRBV5-6; 8 bases align to TRBD1. From germline, CDR1 is SGHDT and CDR2 YYEEEE. The CDR3 length is 15 residues. Trimming removed 0 bases from V and 7 bases from J; junction bases left unmatched: 8. CDR3 nucleotides: TGTGCCAGCAGCTTGGTTGGTTCAGGGGGCAGTGGCTACACCTTC. This sequence encodes CASSLVGSGGSGYTF.

The chain uses TRBV7-2 and TRBJ1-5; D may be TRBD1 (5 bases). CDR1 is SGHTA, CDR2 FQGNSA, per germline. CDR3 length: 14 amino acids. Trimming removed 6 bases from V and 6 bases from J, with 15 bases in between. CDR3 DNA: TGTGCCAGCAGTTCAGACAGTTTTAGTCAGCCCCAGCATTTT. Translation gives CASSSDSFSQPQHF.

This clone has at least ten counts. The V and J genes are TRBV4-1 and TRBJ1-1; the D gene is possibly TRBD1 (6 bases). V was trimmed by 6 bases and J by 6 bases, leaving 20 bases between them. Germline CDR1 MGHRA, CDR2 YSYEKL. CDR3 length equals 15 residues. CDR3 residues: CASRHSQGLISEAFF. The DNA of the CDR3 is TGCGCCAGCAGACATTCACAGGGTCTGATCTCTGAAGCTTTCTTT.

The J gene is TRBJ1-5, the V gene TRBV28; D may be TRBD1 (5 bases). The V end lost 1 base, the J end lost 6 bases, and 13 bases lay between the germline ends. This CDR3 has 15 residues. Germline V gene sequence: CDR1 MDHEN, CDR2 SYDVKM. In DNA form, the CDR3 reads TGTGCCAGCAGTTTATACGGGGCCGGGGGTCAGCCCCAGCATTTT. This gives the protein CASSLYGAGGQPQHF.

This rearrangement joins TRBV7-9 to TRBJ2-3; tentatively, D is TRBD1 or TRBD2 (5 bases each). V lost 5 bases, J lost 2 bases, and 14 bases lay in between. Germline CDR1 reads SEHNR; CDR2 reads FQNEAQ (reference sequence). The CDR3 consists of 15 residues. CDR3 sequence (DNA): TGTGCCAGCAGCCTAGGGACCGGGAACACAGATACGCAGTATTTT. It yields the protein CASSLGTGNTDTQYF.

The CDR3 protein is CASRNGELAKNIQYF. Written as DNA, the CDR3 is TGTGCCAGCAGGAACGGAGAGCTAGCCAAAAACATTCAGTACTTC. The rearrangement joins TRBV28 to TRBJ2-4; no definite D call. The CDR3 covers 15 residues. Germline values: CDR1 MDHEN, CDR2 SYDVKM. V lost 6 bases and J 0 bases, leaving 12 bases between the germline ends.

The V gene is TRBV7-6, the J gene TRBJ1-5, with D unclear. V lost 0 bases and J 5 bases, leaving 11 bases between the germline ends. This CDR3 is built from 15 residues. The germline gives CDR1 SGHVS, CDR2 FNYEAQ. The CDR3: CASSLARGPDQPQHF. The CDR3 DNA is TGTGCCAGCAGCTTAGCGCGAGGGCCGGATCAGCCCCAGCATTTT.